Sequencing of this T cell receptor (beta chain) was carried out in a study of T-cell reconstitution after alpha-beta-depleted transplantation in children. Researchers prepared the TCRbeta library using unique molecular identifiers, the study reports. Each CDR3 protein is one row after TCRdb ran MiXCR on the PCR reads. The data contain 300,000 or so distinct CDR3 sequences, around 25% of them singletons. Many counts were recorded for this clonotype. The junction and the germline gene differ at one end; a read error may be behind it. The sequences come from PBMCs, mostly from graft donor cells, collected 180 days after TCRalphabeta/CD19-depleted stem cell transplant. This clonotype originated in a male patient younger than 18 who had a stem cell transplant for acute lymphoblastic leukemia, so the T cells may come from the graft donor.

Here the CDR3 DNA reads TGTGCCAGCAGCTACCAGGGTCGAGAGACCCAGTACTTC. This gives the protein CASSYQGRETQYF. This chain links TRBV5-1 with TRBJ2-5; TRBD1 might be the D (5 bases). CDR3 length: 13 amino acids. The germline CDR1 and CDR2 sequences are SGHRS and YFSETQ.